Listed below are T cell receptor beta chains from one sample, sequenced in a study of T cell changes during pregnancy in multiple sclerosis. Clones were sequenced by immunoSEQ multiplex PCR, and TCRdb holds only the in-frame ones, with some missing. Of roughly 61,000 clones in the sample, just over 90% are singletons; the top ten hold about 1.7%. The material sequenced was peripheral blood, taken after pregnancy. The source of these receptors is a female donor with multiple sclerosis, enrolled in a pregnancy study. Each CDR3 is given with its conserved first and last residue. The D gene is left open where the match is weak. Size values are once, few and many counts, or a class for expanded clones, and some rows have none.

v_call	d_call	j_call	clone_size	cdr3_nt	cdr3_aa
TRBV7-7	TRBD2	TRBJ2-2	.	TGTGCTAGCGGCCTCGGACTAGCGGGAACCGGGGAGCTGTTTTTT	CASGLGLAGTGELFF
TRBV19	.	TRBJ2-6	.	TGTGCCAGTAGTACCACAGGTCTTGGGGCCAACGTCCTGACTTTC	CASSTTGLGANVLTF
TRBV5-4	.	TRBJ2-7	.	TGTGCCAGCAGCTTGGTTGGGCGTCCCTACGAGCAGTACTTC	CASSLVGRPYEQYF
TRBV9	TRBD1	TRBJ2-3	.	TGTGCCAGCAGCGCCCACGCAGGGGGACCTAGTCTTACAGATACGCAGTATTTT	CASSAHAGGPSLTDTQYF
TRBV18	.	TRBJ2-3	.	TGTGCCAGCTCACCCATCCCCAGCACAGATACGCAGTATTTT	CASSPIPSTDTQYF
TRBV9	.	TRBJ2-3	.	TGTGCCAGCAGCGCCGTTGGGGCGGATACGCAGTATTTT	CASSAVGADTQYF
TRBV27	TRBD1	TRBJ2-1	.	TGTGCCAGCAGTTCCCGACAGGGTCCCTACAATGAGCAGTTCTTC	CASSSRQGPYNEQFF
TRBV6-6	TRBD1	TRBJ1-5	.	TGTGCCAGCAGTTTAAGACAGGGACGACGCAATCAGCCCCAGCATTTT	CASSLRQGRRNQPQHF
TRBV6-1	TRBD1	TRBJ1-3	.	TGTGCCAGCAGTGAAAGGACAGGGGAAGGAAACACCATATATTTT	CASSERTGEGNTIYF
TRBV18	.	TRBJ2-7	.	TGTGCCAGCTCATCCACCGGGACAACACTATACGAGCAGTACTTC	CASSSTGTTLYEQYF
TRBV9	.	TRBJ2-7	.	TGTGCCAGCAGCGTAGCGGCTAGCGAATCGTACGAGCAGTACTTC	CASSVAASESYEQYF
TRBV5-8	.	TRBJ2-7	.	TGTGCCAGCAGCTTGGACAGAAACTACGAGCAGTACTTC	CASSLDRNYEQYF
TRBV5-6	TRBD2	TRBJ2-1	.	TGTGCCAGCAGCAGTACCGGGACTAGCTTAACCAATGAGCAGTTCTTC	CASSSTGTSLTNEQFF
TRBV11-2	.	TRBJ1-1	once	TGTGCCAGCAGCTTAGGGGGCCTGAACACTGAAGCTTTCTTT	CASSLGGLNTEAFF
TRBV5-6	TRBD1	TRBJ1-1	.	TGTGCCAGCAGCTTGGACAGGGGGGAGGTTCACACTGAAGCTTTCTTT	CASSLDRGEVHTEAFF
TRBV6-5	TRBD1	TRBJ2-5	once	TGTGCCAGCAGGATGGGGACAGCTCTAGAGACCCAGTACTTC	CASRMGTALETQYF
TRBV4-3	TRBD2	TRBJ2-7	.	TGCGCCAGCAGCCAAGGGACTAGCGGTTTCGACGAGCAGTACTTC	CASSQGTSGFDEQYF
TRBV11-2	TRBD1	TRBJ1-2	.	TGTGCCAGCAGCTTAGGAGGACAGGGCTCTGGCTACACCTTC	CASSLGGQGSGYTF
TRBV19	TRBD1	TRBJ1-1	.	TGTGCCAGTATTAAAGGGAAGGGGGCCCGGAACACTGAAGCTTTCTTT	CASIKGKGARNTEAFF
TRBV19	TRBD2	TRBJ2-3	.	TGTGCCAGTAGTATCACTAGCGGGAGGGTCACAGATACGCAGTATTTT	CASSITSGRVTDTQYF
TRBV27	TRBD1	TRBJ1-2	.	TGTGCCAGCAGTACCCGGGACAGCGATTTGGGCTACACCTTC	CASSTRDSDLGYTF
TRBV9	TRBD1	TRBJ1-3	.	TGTGCCAGCAGCGTAGCTACAGGGACAGGGACTGGAAACACCATATATTTT	CASSVATGTGTGNTIYF
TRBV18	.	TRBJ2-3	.	TGTGCCAGCTCACCACCGGGCCGACAGAGGTCTACAGATACGCAGTATTTT	CASSPPGRQRSTDTQYF
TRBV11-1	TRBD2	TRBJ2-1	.	TGTGCCAGCCTCAAGCGGGAGAACCGCGAGCAGTTCTTC	CASLKRENREQFF
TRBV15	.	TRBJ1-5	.	TGTGCCACCAGCACCGATAGGGGTCCCAATCAGCCCCAGCATTTT	CATSTDRGPNQPQHF
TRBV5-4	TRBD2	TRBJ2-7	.	TGTGCCAGCAGCTTGGGGGGGACTAGCGGGAGTAAGCAGTACTTC	CASSLGGTSGSKQYF
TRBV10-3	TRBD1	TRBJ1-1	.	TGTGCCATCAGTGAGCCAACACAGGGGGCCTACACTGAAGCTTTCTTT	CAISEPTQGAYTEAFF
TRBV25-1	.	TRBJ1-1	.	TGTGCCAGCAGTGACCATGGGGGGGTAACTGAAGCTTTCTTT	CASSDHGGVTEAFF
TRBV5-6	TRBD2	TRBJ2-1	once	TGTGCCAGCAGCGCCGGACTAGCGGGAGGTTCCTACAATGAGCAGTTCTTC	CASSAGLAGGSYNEQFF
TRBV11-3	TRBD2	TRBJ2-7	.	TGTGCCAGCAGCTCCCTAGCGGGAGTACAGGAGCAGTACTTC	CASSSLAGVQEQYF
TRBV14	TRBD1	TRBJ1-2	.	TGTGCCAGCAGCCAAGGATTGGGACAGGGTAACTATGGCTACACCTTC	CASSQGLGQGNYGYTF
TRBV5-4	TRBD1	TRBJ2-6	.	TGTGCCAGCAGCTCCAGGGGGTCTGGGGCCAACGTCCTGACTTTC	CASSSRGSGANVLTF
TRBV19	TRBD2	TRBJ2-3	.	TGTGCCAGTAGTATTCTCTTCCGGGAGGACACAGATACGCAGTATTTT	CASSILFREDTDTQYF
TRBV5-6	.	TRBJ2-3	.	TGTGCCAGCAGCTTGCGTAGGCACCCGTCGGGTACGCAGTATTTT	CASSLRRHPSGTQYF
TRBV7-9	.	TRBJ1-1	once	TGTGCCAGCAGCTCCCCCGTACACAGACCCGAAGCTTTCTTT	CASSSPVHRPEAFF
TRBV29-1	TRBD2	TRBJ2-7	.	TGCAGCGTAGACGGGACTAGCGGGAGGGGCTCCTACGAGCAGTACTTC	CSVDGTSGRGSYEQYF
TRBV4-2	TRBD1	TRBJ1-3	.	TGTGCCAGCAGCCAAGGACAGGGGCAGGCCGGAAACACCATATATTTT	CASSQGQGQAGNTIYF
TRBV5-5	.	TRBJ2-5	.	TGTGCCAGCAGCTTGGGTGGCCCCCAGTACTTC	CASSLGGPQYF
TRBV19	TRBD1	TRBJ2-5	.	TGTGCCAGTAGTATACGCCTGACAGGGGAGGAGACCCAGTACTTC	CASSIRLTGEETQYF
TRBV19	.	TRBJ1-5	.	TGTGCCAGTAGTCCTCAATGGACAGAATATAGCAATCAGCCCCAGCATTTT	CASSPQWTEYSNQPQHF
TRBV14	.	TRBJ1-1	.	TGTGCCAGCAGCCAAGATCAGTTCATGAACACTGAAGCTTTCTTT	CASSQDQFMNTEAFF
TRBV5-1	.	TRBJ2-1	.	TGCGCCAGCAGCACACTAGCAGGATGGAACAATGAGCAGTTCTTC	CASSTLAGWNNEQFF
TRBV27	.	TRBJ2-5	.	TGTGCCAGCAGTTTATGGGGTTCGGGTAGGGGAGAGACCCAGTACTTC	CASSLWGSGRGETQYF
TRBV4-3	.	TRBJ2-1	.	TGCGCCAGCAGCCATTCGCCTAGTTCTGTGGGTGAGCAGTTCTTC	CASSHSPSSVGEQFF
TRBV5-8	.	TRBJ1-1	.	TGTGCCAGCAGCTTGGCTTTCGGACAGCCGGAAGCTTTCTTT	CASSLAFGQPEAFF
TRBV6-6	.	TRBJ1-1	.	TGTGCCAGCAGGGTAGGGACTGTTGAAGCTTTCTTT	CASRVGTVEAFF
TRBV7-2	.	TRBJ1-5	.	TGTGCCAGCAGCTTAGGACAGGAATATAGCAATCAGCCCCAGCATTTT	CASSLGQEYSNQPQHF
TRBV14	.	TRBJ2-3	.	TGTGCCAGCAGCCAAAGGGCGATTCTATTGAGGGCAGATACGCAGTATTTT	CASSQRAILLRADTQYF
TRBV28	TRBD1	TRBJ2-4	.	TGTGCCAGCACAGGGGACAGAGCCAAAAACATTCAGTACTTC	CASTGDRAKNIQYF
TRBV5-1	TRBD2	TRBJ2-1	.	TGCGCCAGCAGCCTAGCGGAGACCTACAATGAGCAGTTCTTC	CASSLAETYNEQFF
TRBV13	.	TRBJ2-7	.	TGTGCCAGCAGCCCCGGAGGGGCGGCCTACGAGCAGTACTTC	CASSPGGAAYEQYF